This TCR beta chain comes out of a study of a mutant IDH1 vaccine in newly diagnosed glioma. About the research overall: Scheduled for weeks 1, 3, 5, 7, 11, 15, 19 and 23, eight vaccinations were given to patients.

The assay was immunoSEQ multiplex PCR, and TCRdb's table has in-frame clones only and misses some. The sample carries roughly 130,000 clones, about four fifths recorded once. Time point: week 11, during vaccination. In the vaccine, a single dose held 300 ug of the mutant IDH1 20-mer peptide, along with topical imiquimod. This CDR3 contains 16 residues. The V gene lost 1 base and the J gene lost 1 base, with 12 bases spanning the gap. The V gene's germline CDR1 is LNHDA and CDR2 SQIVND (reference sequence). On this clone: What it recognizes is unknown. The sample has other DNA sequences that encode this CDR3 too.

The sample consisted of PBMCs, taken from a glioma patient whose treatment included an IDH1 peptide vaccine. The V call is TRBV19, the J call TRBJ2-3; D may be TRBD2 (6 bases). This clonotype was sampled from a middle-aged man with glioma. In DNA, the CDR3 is TGTGCCAGTAGTATAGCAGGGACTTCTCGCACAGATACGCAGTATTTT. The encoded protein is CASSIAGTSRTDTQYF.